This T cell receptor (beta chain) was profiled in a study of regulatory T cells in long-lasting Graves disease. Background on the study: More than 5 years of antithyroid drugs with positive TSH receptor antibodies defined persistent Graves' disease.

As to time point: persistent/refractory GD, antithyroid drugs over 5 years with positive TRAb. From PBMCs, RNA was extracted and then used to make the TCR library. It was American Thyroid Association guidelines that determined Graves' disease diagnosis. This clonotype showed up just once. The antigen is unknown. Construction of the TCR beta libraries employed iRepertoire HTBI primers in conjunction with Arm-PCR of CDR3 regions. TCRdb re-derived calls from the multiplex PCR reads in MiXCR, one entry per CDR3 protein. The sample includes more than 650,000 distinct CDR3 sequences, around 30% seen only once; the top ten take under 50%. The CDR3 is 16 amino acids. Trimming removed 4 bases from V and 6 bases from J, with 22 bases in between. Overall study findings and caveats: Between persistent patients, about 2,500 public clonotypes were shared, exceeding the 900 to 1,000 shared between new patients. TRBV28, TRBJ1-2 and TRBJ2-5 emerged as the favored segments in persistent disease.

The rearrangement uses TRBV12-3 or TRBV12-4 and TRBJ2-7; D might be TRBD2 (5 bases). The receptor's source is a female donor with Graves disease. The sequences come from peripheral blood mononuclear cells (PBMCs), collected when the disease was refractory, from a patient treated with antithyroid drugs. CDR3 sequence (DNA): TGTGCCAGCAGTTCAATTCTAGCAATAGGGTCGAGCGAGCAGTACTTC. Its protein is CASSSILAIGSSEQYF.